Listed below are T cell receptor beta chains from one sample, sequenced in a study of T cell changes during pregnancy in multiple sclerosis. Clones were sequenced by immunoSEQ multiplex PCR, and TCRdb holds only the in-frame ones, with some missing. In the table there are about 24,000 clones, roughly 90% of which are singletons. The sequences come from CD8+ T cells from peripheral blood mononuclear cells, collected in the third trimester of pregnancy. The source of these receptors is a female donor in good health, enrolled as a control in a pregnancy study. Each CDR3 is given with its conserved first and last residue. The order of the fields is CDR3 protein, V gene, J gene.

CSGGLAVSSSYNEQFF	TRBV29-1	TRBJ2-1
CASSFLSYEQYF	TRBV5-4	TRBJ2-7
CASTITSGSLDTQYF	TRBV27	TRBJ2-3
CASSSSTRPTGGDTEAFF	TRBV7-6	TRBJ1-1
CATSRDLGTGASRGYTF	TRBV15	TRBJ1-2
CASSIALQDRRFEAFF	TRBV19	TRBJ1-1
CASSLLGREGPNEQFF	TRBV7-9	TRBJ2-1
CASSFEVQGSYGYTF	TRBV13	TRBJ1-2
CATSREGRAVNSPLHF	TRBV15	TRBJ1-6
CASSLSQGTDTQYF	TRBV28	TRBJ2-3
CASSPGDREGGELFF	TRBV11-2	TRBJ2-2
CASSLRPSGSAYEQYF	TRBV7-8	TRBJ2-7
CASSRPGTEQFF	TRBV4-2	TRBJ2-1
CSVEGGRDHWTETQYF	TRBV29-1	TRBJ2-5
CASSSTGGPSYEQYF	TRBV19	TRBJ2-7
CASSIATSGNYEQYF	TRBV19	TRBJ2-7
CASSSFTGSATETQYF	TRBV27	TRBJ2-5
CASTGSRMAGYTF	TRBV27	TRBJ1-2
CAWSSGQGIHEQYF	TRBV30	TRBJ2-7
CASSLPFRGPGELFF	TRBV9	TRBJ2-2
CASSDGTQQFF	TRBV11-2	TRBJ2-1
CASSPQAGSSYNSPLHF	TRBV7-9	TRBJ1-6
CASSQRTSGSYNEQFF	TRBV14	TRBJ2-1
CASSEAGPGSYNEQFF	TRBV2	TRBJ2-1
CASRTGGYEKLFF	TRBV19	TRBJ1-4
CASSKGGERTSGREQFF	TRBV21-1	TRBJ2-1
CASSSNELVGTF	TRBV9	TRBJ1-2
CASSPGQVGGNEQFF	TRBV28	TRBJ2-1